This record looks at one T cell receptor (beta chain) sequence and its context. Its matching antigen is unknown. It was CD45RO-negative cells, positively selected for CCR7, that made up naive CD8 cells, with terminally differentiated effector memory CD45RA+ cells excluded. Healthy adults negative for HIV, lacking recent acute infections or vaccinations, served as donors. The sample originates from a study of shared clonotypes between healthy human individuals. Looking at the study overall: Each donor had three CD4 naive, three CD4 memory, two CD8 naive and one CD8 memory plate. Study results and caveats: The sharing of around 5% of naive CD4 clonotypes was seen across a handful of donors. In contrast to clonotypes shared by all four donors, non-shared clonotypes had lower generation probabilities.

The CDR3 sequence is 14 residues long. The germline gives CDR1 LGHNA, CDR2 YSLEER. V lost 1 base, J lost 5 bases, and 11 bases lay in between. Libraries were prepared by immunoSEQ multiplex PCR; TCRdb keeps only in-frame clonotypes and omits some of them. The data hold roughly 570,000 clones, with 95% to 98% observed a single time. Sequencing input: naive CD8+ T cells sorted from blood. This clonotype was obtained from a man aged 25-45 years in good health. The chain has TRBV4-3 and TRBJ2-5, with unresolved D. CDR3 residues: CASSQALGWETQYF. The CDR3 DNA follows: TGCGCCAGCAGCCAAGCCCTGGGGTGGGAGACCCAGTACTTC.